This passage covers 5 T cell receptor beta chains from one sample sequenced in a study of cytomegalovirus exposure and HLA in healthy donors. Primers for the PCR totalled 60 Vbeta and 13 Jbeta. The protocol was immunoSEQ multiplex PCR, while the TCRdb copy is restricted to in-frame clones and leaves out a portion. The table has some 76,000 clones, 75% to 90% seen once. The sequenced sample consisted of PBMCs. These receptors all come from a woman aged 25 to 39 in good health and CMV-seronegative.

This chain connects TRBV27 to TRBJ1-4, with 9 positions matching TRBD1. V was pared by 2 bases and J by 6 bases, with 4 bases of the junction left unmatched. The CDR3 has 15 amino acids. Germline loops: CDR1 MNHEY, CDR2 SMNVEV (reference sequence). CDR3 residues: CASSLRDRVYEKLFF. The CDR3 coding sequence is TGTGCCAGCAGTTTACGGGACAGGGTATATGAAAAACTGTTTTTT. Full variable domain (remainder filled in from reference TRBV27 and TRBJ1-4): EAQVTQNPRYLITVTGKKLTVTCSQNMNHEYMSWYRQDPGLGLRQIYYSMNVEVTDKGDVPEGYKVSRKEKRNFPLILESPSPNQTSLYFCASSLRDRVYEKLFFGSGTQLSVL.

The J gene is TRBJ1-5, the V gene TRBV6-5, with 7 bases matching TRBD1. V lost 2 bases to trimming and J lost 4 bases; unmatched junction nucleotides: 5. CDR3 length equals 15 residues. Germline values: CDR1 MNHEY, CDR2 SVGAGI. The CDR3 spells CASSYEGARNQPQHF. The CDR3 nucleotides are TGTGCCAGCAGTTACGAGGGGGCTCGGAATCAGCCCCAGCATTTT.

The chain recombines TRBV4-1 with TRBJ1-6, with D maybe TRBD1 (5 bases). Between the trimmed V and J ends, which lost 6 bases and 5 bases, there was a span of 17 bases. Germline V gene lookup returns CDR1 MGHRA and CDR2 YSYEKL. The CDR3 is 16 residues long. CDR3 DNA sequence: TGCGCCAGCAGGCCGGGAGGGGTTTTGGATAATTCACCCCTCCACTTT. Translating gives CASRPGGVLDNSPLHF.

The chain has TRBV29-1 and TRBJ2-7; 7 positions agree with TRBD1. CDR1 and CDR2 (germline): SQVTM, ANQGSEA. The CDR3 totals 13 residues. The junction had 8 bases not matched to a gene; V was cut back by 0 bases and J by 9 bases. The CDR3 coding sequence is TGCAGCGTTGAAGAAGGACAGGCAAGAAGGCAGTACTTC. This sequence encodes CSVEEGQARRQYF.

J is TRBJ2-7 and V is TRBV7-2; 8 nucleotides match TRBD2. Germline lookup yields CDR1 SGHTA and CDR2 FQGNSA. V gave up 5 bases and J gave up 4 bases; unmatched junction bases: 10. This CDR3 region has 15 residues. CDR3 coding DNA: TGTGCCAGCAGCCTATCCGGGACTAGTCGATACGAGCAGTACTTC. Its protein product is CASSLSGTSRYEQYF. The whole variable domain, filled in from reference TRBV7-2 and TRBJ2-7, reads GAGVSQSPSNKVTEKGKDVELRCDPISGHTALYWYRQSLGQGLEFLIYFQGNSAPDKSGLPSDRFSAERTGGSVSTLTIQRTQQEDSAVYLCASSLSGTSRYEQYFGPGTRLTVT.